A single sample gave rise to the 13 T cell receptor beta chains below, sequenced in a study of cytomegalovirus exposure and HLA in healthy donors. PCR primers comprised 60 Vbeta and 13 Jbeta primers. Profiling relied on immunoSEQ multiplex PCR, and the TCRdb table lists in-frame clones only, not all of them. The sample contains around 160,000 clones, approximately 79% of which appear only once. Sequenced: PBMCs. These receptor sequences come from a human donor in good health.

This clone was seen only a few times. This chain joins TRBV6-6 and TRBJ2-7; maybe TRBD2 (7 bases). Germline V gene lookup returns CDR1 MNHNY and CDR2 SVGAGI (reference sequence). The CDR3 sequence is 13 residues long. V was pared by 10 bases and J by 3 bases, with 16 bases between. The DNA for the CDR3 is TGTGCCACAAAGGGGGGGAATAACTACGAGCAGTACTTC. It translates to CATKGGNNYEQYF.

The V call is TRBV6-5, the J call TRBJ1-1, with 7 bases fitting TRBD1. J gave up 5 bases and V 4 bases, and 4 bases lay outside the gene matches. This CDR3 region has 13 residues. The V gene's germline CDR1 is MNHEY and CDR2 SVGAGI. CDR3 nucleotides: TGTGCCAGCAGTTTGACAGGGCAAACTGAAGCTTTCTTT. It translates to CASSLTGQTEAFF.

With respect to this clone: One end of the junction is discordant with germline, which a read error may explain. The rearrangement uses TRBV7-7 and TRBJ2-7; D perhaps matches TRBD2 (6 bases). The CDR3 length is 17 residues. Germline values: CDR1 SSHAT, CDR2 FNYEAQ (reference sequence). CDR3 amino acids: CASSPIRQAGGTYEQYF. The CDR3 DNA sequence: TGTGCTAGCAGCCCGATTAGGCAGGCCGGGGGAACCTACGAGCAGTACTTC.

The V and J genes are TRBV4-3 and TRBJ1-2, with D perhaps TRBD1 (5 bases). Trimming removed 0 bases from V and 5 bases from J, with 16 bases in between. The germline CDR1 and CDR2 sequences are LGHNA and YSLEER. The CDR3 consists of 16 residues. The CDR3 region is CASSQDGTQSGYGYTF. The CDR3 nucleotides are TGCGCCAGCAGCCAAGATGGGACTCAATCGGGGTATGGCTACACCTTC.

The V gene is TRBV9, the J gene TRBJ1-2, with D possibly being TRBD1 (5 bases). V was clipped by 4 bases and J by 2 bases, with 12 bases between them. The CDR3 is made up of 14 amino acids. Germline V lookup: CDR1 SGDLS, CDR2 YYNGEE. The CDR3 DNA reads as TGTGCCAGCAGCTCATCAGGGATGAACTATGGCTACACCTTC. This encodes CASSSSGMNYGYTF.

The chain joins TRBV6-5 to TRBJ2-1; D is uncertain. V lost 0 bases and J 9 bases, leaving 6 bases between the germline ends. The CDR3 is made up of 12 amino acids. The V gene's germline CDR1 is MNHEY and CDR2 SVGAGI. The CDR3 reads CASSYSRGEQFF. In DNA form, the CDR3 reads TGTGCCAGCAGTTACTCTAGAGGTGAGCAGTTCTTC.

CDR3 coding DNA: TGTGCCAGCAGCCAGGGACAGGCGAGCTCCTACGAGCAGTACTTC. Protein product: CASSQGQASSYEQYF. The V call is TRBV6-5, the J call TRBJ2-7, with TRBD1 identical over 8 bases. Germline CDR1 MNHEY, CDR2 SVGAGI. CDR3 length equals 15 residues. V lost 6 bases, J lost 0 bases, and 7 bases stayed unmatched.

The sample holds one count of this clone. The chain links TRBV19 to TRBJ1-6; 8 bases map to TRBD1. CDR1 and CDR2 from the germline V gene are LNHDA and SQIVND (reference sequence). V dropped 7 bases and J dropped 10; count of bases not matched to a gene: 9. The CDR3 has 14 amino acids. The CDR3 bases are TGTGCCAGTACTGTGACAGGGGAGCGATCACCCCTCCACTTT. Its protein is CASTVTGERSPLHF.

The V gene is TRBV5-4, the J gene TRBJ2-2, with 11 bases matching TRBD2. This CDR3 has 17 amino acids. The germline V gene has CDR1 SGHNT and CDR2 YYREEE (reference sequence). V lost 0 bases to trimming and J lost 3 bases; unmatched junction nucleotides: 4. The CDR3 DNA reads TGTGCCAGCAGCTTGGTTAGCGGGGGGGGGCACACCGGGGAGCTGTTTTTT. It codes for CASSLVSGGGHTGELFF.

This chain links TRBV29-1 with TRBJ2-1, with 9 bases matching TRBD1. The CDR3 contains 17 residues. After removal of 3 bases from V and 4 bases from J, the junction contained 13 bases not matched to a gene. Germline V gene lookup returns CDR1 SQVTM and CDR2 ANQGSEA. The CDR3 DNA reads as TGCAGCGTTGACAATGTTGTCGGGACAGGGTTGTACAATGAGCAGTTCTTC. This gives the protein CSVDNVVGTGLYNEQFF.

The gene calls are TRBV7-8 and TRBJ2-2; 10 positions agree with TRBD2. Germline loops: CDR1 SGHVS, CDR2 FQNEAQ. This CDR3 contains 18 residues. With 3 bases clipped from V and 3 bases from J, the junction kept 10 bases outside the gene matches. CDR3 loop: CASSFPTSGGAYTGELFF. The CDR3 DNA follows: TGTGCCAGCAGCTTCCCTACCAGCGGGGGGGCCTACACCGGGGAGCTGTTTTTT. Full variable domain (outside the CDR3, taken from reference TRBV7-8 and TRBJ2-2): GAGVSQSPRYKVAKRGQDVALRCDPISGHVSLFWYQQALGQGPEFLTYFQNEAQLDKSGLPSDRFFAERPEGSVSTLKIQRTQQEDSAVYLCASSFPTSGGAYTGELFFGEGSRLTVL.

The gene calls are TRBV5-8 and TRBJ1-3, with unresolved D. V was clipped by 4 bases and J by 3 bases, with 14 bases between them. Germline CDR1 SGHTS, CDR2 YDEGEE. The CDR3 has 15 residues. DNA for the CDR3: TGTGCCAGCAGCCAGGAAGGCGGGTATGGAAACACCATATATTTT. This codes for CASSQEGGYGNTIYF.

V usage is TRBV7-2 and J usage is TRBJ2-5; 9 nucleotides match TRBD2. The J segment lost 2 bases and the V segment lost 4 bases, leaving 5 bases of the junction unmatched. Looked up from germline, CDR1 is SGHTA and CDR2 is FQGNSA. CDR3 length: 15 residues. The CDR3 DNA reads as TGTGCCAGCAGCTCCAGCGGGGGGACTCAAGAGACCCAGTACTTC. Encoded protein: CASSSSGGTQETQYF. The full variable domain, with the rest looked up from reference TRBV7-2 and TRBJ2-5, is GAGVSQSPSNKVTEKGKDVELRCDPISGHTALYWYRQSLGQGLEFLIYFQGNSAPDKSGLPSDRFSAERTGGSVSTLTIQRTQQEDSAVYLCASSSSGGTQETQYFGPGTRLLVL.